This entry features one T cell receptor beta chain sequence. These data originate in a study of T cells after yellow fever vaccination. In TCRdb, the 5' RACE reads were re-called with MiXCR into one record per CDR3 protein. The sample holds more than 300,000 distinct CDR3 sequences, 3.5% to 4.5% seen once. The CDR3 consists of 15 residues. Germline V gene lookup returns CDR1 MNHEY and CDR2 SVGEGT. The germline V and J ends were trimmed by 2 bases and 11 bases, with 21 bases remaining between them. This sequence originates from a man younger than 35 who received the YFV17D yellow fever vaccine. Specimen: PBMCs, collected 15 days after the yellow fever booster vaccination. This chain connects TRBV6-2 or TRBV6-3 to TRBJ1-1; unclear D gene. CDR3 sequence: CASSYPMGTLNGAFF. In DNA form, the CDR3 reads TGTGCCAGCAGTTACCCCATGGGAACGCTCAATGGGGCTTTCTTT.